This T cell receptor (beta chain) was sequenced for a study of blood T cells in healthy people across ages. Study-wide findings and caveats: PBMCs went unsorted, and a conclusive naive versus antigen-experienced comparison was therefore prevented.

With a J-beta primer mix and a sample-barcoded 5' primer, a second PCR ran roughly 7 to 11 cycles. Every single cDNA molecule received a tag from a template-switch adaptor with 12 random nucleotides. Sequencing recovered at least 2.5 million CDR3-containing paired-end reads from each sample. One entry per CDR3 protein, called by TCRdb with MiXCR from the 5' RACE reads. This table has more than 800,000 distinct CDR3 sequences, less than 35% appearing once. The CDR3 spans 16 residues. Germline values: CDR1 SGDLS, CDR2 YYNGEE. The V end lost 7 bases, the J end lost 8 bases, and 27 bases lay between the germline ends. This clonotype was detected ten times or more. Its antigen remains unknown. Isolation of PBMCs gave at least 7 million cells per sample.

Sequenced: blood. V gene TRBV9 combines with J gene TRBJ1-2; perhaps TRBD1 as D (5 bases). The clonotype was recovered from a woman of 80 years or more in good health. In nucleotides, the CDR3 is TGTGCCAGCGGATGGGCCGTCGGGGCCGACGTTTGGGGCTACACCTTC. Translated, it gives CASGWAVGADVWGYTF.